This entry is about one T cell receptor beta chain. Its antigen is currently unknown. This sample was included in a study of monozygotic twins with inflammatory bowel disease. Study-wide findings and caveats: Against healthy co-twins, IBD patients had lower TCRbeta diversity (measured by inverse Simpson). Especially with disease activity, IBD patients shared fewer clonotypes with others than healthy twins did.

The UMIs carried a 6-nucleotide sample barcode, and they were added by template switching. The study subjected TCRalpha and TCRbeta cDNA to two nested PCRs of about 15 and 9 cycles. One entry per CDR3 protein, without DNA, is what TCRdb gives after re-calling the 5' RACE reads. Recorded for this sample: fewer than 150,000 distinct CDR3 sequences. The CDR3 is 14 residues long. The germline gives CDR1 MNHNS, CDR2 SASEGT. Sequenced input: blood. This receptor was identified in a human donor with ulcerative colitis or Crohn's disease, or a healthy co-twin of an affected twin (not recorded which). The chain combines TRBV6-1 with TRBJ1-1; TCRdb returns TRBD1, unconfirmable since there is no DNA. The CDR3 protein is CASSQRGQNTEAFF.